A single T cell receptor (beta chain) is shown here with its context. Its matching antigen is unknown. This entry comes from a study of STAT3 mutations in large granular lymphocyte leukemia. The overall study: Roughly half the longitudinally sequenced T-LGLL patients had canonical STAT3 mutations.

Sequenced by immunoSEQ multiplex PCR; TCRdb stores in-frame clones only, minus some. Of 17,000 or so clones listed, roughly four fifths are singletons. Whole-study results and caveats: At least one immunodominant TCR beta clonotype appeared in every T-cell large granular lymphocyte leukemia patient.

Trimming at V came to 4 bases and at J to 2 bases, leaving 5 bases not matched to a gene. This CDR3 has 14 amino acids. The germline gives CDR1 MNHEY, CDR2 SVGAGI. The chain is built from TRBV6-5 and TRBJ2-7; 7 nucleotides agree with TRBD2. The sequenced sample was peripheral blood mononuclear cells. The clonotype comes from a middle-aged man with T-cell large granular lymphocyte leukemia. Some clones in this sample may be carry-over from other donors' samples. CDR3: CASSLGRGTYEQYF. The CDR3 DNA is TGTGCCAGCAGTTTGGGGCGGGGGACCTACGAGCAGTACTTC.